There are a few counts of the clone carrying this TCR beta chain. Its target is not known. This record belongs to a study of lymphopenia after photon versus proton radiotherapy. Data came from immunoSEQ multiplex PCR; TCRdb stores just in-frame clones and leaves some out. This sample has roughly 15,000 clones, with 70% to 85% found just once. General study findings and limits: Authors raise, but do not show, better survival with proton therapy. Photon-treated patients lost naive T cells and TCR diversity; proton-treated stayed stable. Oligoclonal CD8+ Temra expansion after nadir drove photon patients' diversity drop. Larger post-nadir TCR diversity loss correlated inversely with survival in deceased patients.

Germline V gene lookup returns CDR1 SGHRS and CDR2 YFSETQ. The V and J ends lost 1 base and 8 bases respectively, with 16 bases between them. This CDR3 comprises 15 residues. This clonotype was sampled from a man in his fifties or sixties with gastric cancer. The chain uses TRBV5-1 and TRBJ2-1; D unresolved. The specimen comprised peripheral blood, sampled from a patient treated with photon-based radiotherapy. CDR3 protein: CASSLRRPLQHEQFF. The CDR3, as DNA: TGCGCCAGCAGCTTGCGTCGGCCTCTTCAGCATGAGCAGTTCTTC.